This T cell receptor (beta chain) is from a study of post-analysis software for immune sequencing data. Overall study context: Relapsing-remitting, secondary progressive and progressive-relapsing courses of multiple sclerosis were included. Whole-study results and caveats: Patients used five TRBV segments, including TRBV5-6, TRBV5-1 and TRBV20-1, more often than controls. Controls showed significantly higher normalized Chao1 diversity than did multiple sclerosis patients.

Trimming cost V 1 base and J 5 bases, with 16 bases left between them. This CDR3 has 15 residues. CDR1 and CDR2 (germline): SGHRS, YFSETQ. TCR beta cDNA libraries had unique molecular identifiers. The T cell input of about 0.9 to 11 million gave hundreds of thousands of cDNA molecules. One entry per CDR3 protein, called by TCRdb with MiXCR from the PCR reads. Of fewer than 700,000 distinct CDR3 sequences in the sample, 44% were seen once. Turning to this clonotype: Antigen specificity is unknown.

Sequencing was carried out using blood. The receptor was derived from a girl aged 10-17 years with multiple sclerosis. This sequence joins TRBV5-1 and TRBJ2-7, with a possible D match to TRBD2 (7 bases). CDR3 coding DNA: TGCGCCAGCAGCTTGTCGGCGGGGGCAGCCAACGAGCAGTACTTC. Translation gives CASSLSAGAANEQYF.